These 29 T cell receptor beta chains were sequenced from one sample in a study of blood T cell repertoires in COVID-19. Using immunoSEQ multiplex PCR, the repertoire was profiled, and TCRdb retains in-frame clones only, with some absent. The top ten hold around 4.1% of the sample, which has about 130,000 clones, around 81% seen once. Specimen: peripheral blood. The origin of the receptors is a woman aged 45-60 years with acute or convalescent COVID-19.

CDR3 nucleotides: TGTGCCAGCAGCGTGGGTAGCCTCAATGAGCAGTTCTTC. It specifies CASSVGSLNEQFF. This sequence joins TRBV11-3 and TRBJ2-1; D not resolved. This CDR3 spans 13 amino acids. Trimming removed 5 bases at V and 6 bases at J, with 11 bases between. In germline, CDR1 is SGHNT, CDR2 YENEEA.

The genes are TRBV18 and TRBJ2-7; possible D gene TRBD2, 6 bases. This CDR3 spans 14 amino acids. Trimming stripped 2 bases from V and 6 bases from J, with 14 bases between. The germline V gene encodes CDR1 KGHSH and CDR2 LQKENI. As DNA, the CDR3 is TGTGCCAGCTCACCATTAGGCGGGATCGGCGAGCAGTACTTC. Translated, it gives CASSPLGGIGEQYF.

V is TRBV7-8 and J is TRBJ2-5; D ambiguous. V lost 4 bases and J 5 bases, leaving 8 bases between the germline ends. Germline-derived CDR1 and CDR2 are SGHVS and FQNEAQ. CDR3 length: 12 amino acids. Here the CDR3 reads CASSSSSETQYF. CDR3 coding DNA: TGTGCCAGCAGCTCCTCCTCCGAGACCCAGTACTTC.

The genes are TRBV7-8 and TRBJ1-4, with 9 bases that match TRBD1. Germline V CDR1 and CDR2: SGHVS, FQNEAQ. The junction had 8 bases not matched to a gene; V was cut back by 1 base and J by 8 bases. The CDR3 totals 16 residues. CDR3 in amino acids: CASSLGRTGEGEKLFF. The CDR3 DNA follows: TGTGCCAGCAGCTTAGGTCGGACAGGGGAGGGGGAAAAACTGTTTTTT.

V gene TRBV12-3 or TRBV12-4 combines with J gene TRBJ2-1; D is unresolved. The CDR3 loop spans 10 amino acids. Trimming removed 6 bases at V and 8 bases at J, with 5 bases between. The CDR3 region is CASSFHEQFF. The CDR3 DNA reads TGTGCCAGCAGCTTTCATGAGCAGTTCTTC.

As concerns this clone: Germline is not matched at one junction end, which may reflect a read error. The rearrangement uses TRBV2 and TRBJ2-7, with TRBD2 identical over 12 bases. CDR3 length: 14 residues. Per germline, CDR1 SNHLY and CDR2 FYNNEI. The chain's CDR3 is CTSRTSGIYHEQYF. CDR3 coding DNA: TGTACCAGCAGGACTAGCGGGATCTACCACGAGCAGTACTTC.

This chain connects TRBV5-4 to TRBJ2-5, with unresolved D. Germline-derived CDR1 and CDR2 are SGHNT and YYREEE (reference sequence). Between the trimmed V and J ends, which lost 4 bases and 2 bases, there was a span of 3 bases. This CDR3 has 11 amino acids. The CDR3 loop is CASSQQETQYF. Written as DNA, the CDR3 is TGTGCCAGCAGCCAGCAAGAGACCCAGTACTTC.

This chain joins TRBV9 and TRBJ2-2, with D possibly TRBD2 on 6 matching bases. The CDR3 loop spans 16 amino acids. V lost 0 bases to trimming and J lost 1 base, with 10 bases between them. In germline, CDR1 is SGDLS, CDR2 YYNGEE. The CDR3 loop is CASSVEAGMNTGELFF. In DNA form, the CDR3 reads TGTGCCAGCAGCGTAGAAGCGGGCATGAACACCGGGGAGCTGTTTTTT.

This rearrangement joins TRBV6-1 to TRBJ1-5; D remains ambiguous. CDR1 is MNHNS, CDR2 SASEGT, per germline. The CDR3 extends over 13 amino acids. Trimming shortened V by 2 bases and J by 4 bases, and 6 bases separated the two germline ends. The CDR3 region has the DNA TGTGCCAGCAGTGAAATCGGGAATCAGCCCCAGCATTTT. It encodes CASSEIGNQPQHF.

V is TRBV6-5 and J is TRBJ2-1, with a possible D match to TRBD1 (6 bases). The CDR3 is 15 residues long. CDR1 and CDR2 (germline): MNHEY, SVGAGI. V was shortened by 6 bases and J by 2 bases, with 14 bases between the two germline ends. Written as DNA, the CDR3 is TGTGCCAGCAGGCTACCCGGGACACCCTACAATGAGCAGTTCTTC. Amino acid sequence: CASRLPGTPYNEQFF.

This chain joins TRBV5-4 and TRBJ2-3, with a possible D match to TRBD2 (5 bases). V was clipped by 2 bases and J by 1 base, with 8 bases between them. The CDR3 is made up of 14 amino acids. The germline gives CDR1 SGHNT, CDR2 YYREEE (reference sequence). The CDR3 sequence: CASSLGRGTDTQYF. The CDR3 nucleotides are TGTGCCAGCAGCTTAGGGCGGGGCACAGATACGCAGTATTTT.

V usage is TRBV9 and J usage is TRBJ2-1; perhaps TRBD2 as D (6 bases). Germline V gives CDR1 SGDLS, CDR2 YYNGEE. V was cut by 4 bases and J by 9 bases, with 23 bases left in between. The CDR3 is 16 amino acids. In DNA, the CDR3 is TGTGCCAGCAGCCTCACCGGGACTGGGGCGAGAAGTGAGCAGTTCTTC. This codes for CASSLTGTGARSEQFF.

The chain carries TRBV13 and TRBJ2-2; 8 nucleotides agree with TRBD2. CDR1 PRHDT and CDR2 FYEKMQ come from the germline V gene (reference sequence). V was pared by 5 bases and J by 7 bases, with 9 bases of the junction left unmatched. The CDR3 runs to 15 residues. The CDR3 region has the DNA TGTGCCAGCAGCCCCCCCGGGACTAGGGTCGGGGAGCTGTTTTTT. Its translation is CASSPPGTRVGELFF.

The chain has TRBV5-1 and TRBJ2-2, with TRBD2 matching over 15 bases. Trimming cost V 1 base and J 6 bases; bases outside gene matches: 4. Germline V CDR1 and CDR2: SGHRS, YFSETQ. The CDR3 loop spans 17 amino acids. The CDR3 here is CASSLRTSGRGAGELFF. Here the CDR3 DNA reads TGCGCCAGCAGCTTGCGGACTAGCGGGAGGGGGGCCGGGGAGCTGTTTTTT.

The chain is built from TRBV7-9 and TRBJ1-2, with no clear D. The V gene's germline CDR1 is SEHNR and CDR2 FQNEAQ (reference sequence). The CDR3 loop spans 13 amino acids. V lost 2 bases and J 6 bases, leaving 10 bases between the germline ends. CDR3 sequence: CASSLRGSDGYTF. The CDR3 bases are TGTGCCAGCAGCTTAAGAGGGTCCGATGGCTACACCTTC.

The chain is built from TRBV5-5 and TRBJ1-1; D might be TRBD1 (6 bases). Germline-derived CDR1 and CDR2 are SGHKS and YYEKEE (reference sequence). Trimming removed 2 bases at V and 3 bases at J, with 11 bases between. CDR3 length: 14 residues. Written as DNA, the CDR3 is TGTGCCAGCAGCTTCACAGGGTTGGACACTGAAGCTTTCTTT. Translation: CASSFTGLDTEAFF.

The chain has TRBV5-4 and TRBJ2-7; unclear D gene. Germline V gene lookup returns CDR1 SGHNT and CDR2 YYREEE (reference sequence). Trimming removed 4 bases at V and 1 base at J, with 9 bases between. The CDR3 totals 13 residues. CDR3 DNA: TGTGCCAGCAGCAGCGACCCGTCCTACGAGCAGTACTTC. Translated, it gives CASSSDPSYEQYF.

CDR3 region: CASSVARANSPLHF. The CDR3 DNA reads TGTGCCAGCAGCGTAGCCAGGGCTAATTCACCCCTCCACTTT. The chain carries TRBV9 and TRBJ1-6; tentative D call: TRBD1 (5 bases). The CDR3 extends over 14 amino acids. Germline values: CDR1 SGDLS, CDR2 YYNGEE. The V gene lost 0 bases and the J gene lost 6 bases, with 7 bases spanning the gap.

The chain recombines TRBV12-3 or TRBV12-4 with TRBJ1-1, with unresolved D. The V gene lost 4 bases and the J gene lost 7 bases, with 7 bases spanning the gap. There are 11 residues in the CDR3. The CDR3 DNA sequence: TGTGCCAGCAGTTGGGGAGGTGAAGCTTTCTTT. Encoded protein: CASSWGGEAFF.

The V call is TRBV5-4, the J call TRBJ2-1; 7 bases are a match to TRBD1. After removal of 3 bases from V and 5 bases from J, the junction contained 8 bases not matched to a gene. The germline CDR1 and CDR2 sequences are SGHNT and YYREEE (reference sequence). This CDR3 region has 15 residues. The CDR3 reads CASSSRTGLNNEQFF. CDR3 bases: TGTGCCAGCAGCTCAAGGACAGGATTAAACAATGAGCAGTTCTTC. Filled out from reference TRBV5-4 and TRBJ2-1, the complete variable domain reads ETGVTQSPTHLIKTRGQQVTLRCSSQSGHNTVSWYQQALGQGPQFIFQYYREEENGRGNFPPRFSGLQFPNYSSELNVNALELDDSALYLCASSSRTGLNNEQFFGPGTRLTVL.

This clone came up a few times. The chain couples TRBV15 to TRBJ2-5, with 10 bases fitting TRBD2. V lost 5 bases and J lost 5; bases outside the gene matches: 8. CDR1 and CDR2 from the germline V gene are LNHNV and YYDKDF (reference sequence). The CDR3 has 15 residues. Here the CDR3 reads CATSASSGSTETQYF. CDR3 in DNA: TGTGCCACCAGCGCTTCTAGCGGGAGCACTGAGACCCAGTACTTC.

This clone came up a few times. The genes are TRBV5-4 and TRBJ2-3; D not resolved. CDR1 SGHNT and CDR2 YYREEE come from the germline V gene (reference sequence). Trimming shortened V by 4 bases and J by 4 bases, and 10 bases separated the two germline ends. The CDR3 spans 13 residues. The CDR3 here is CASSQSGSDTQYF. The CDR3 coding sequence is TGTGCCAGCAGCCAGTCCGGGTCAGATACGCAGTATTTT.

The chain links TRBV2 to TRBJ2-7; a weak D match, TRBD2 (5 bases). The CDR3 is 15 residues long. Looked up from germline, CDR1 is SNHLY and CDR2 is FYNNEI. V gave up 1 base and J gave up 3 bases, with 13 bases separating them. The CDR3 region has the DNA TGTGCCAGCAGTGAAGAGGAAGCGGAGGTCTACGAGCAGTACTTC. This codes for CASSEEEAEVYEQYF.

The rearrangement links TRBV5-1 to TRBJ2-1; TRBD2 matches 10 bases. Germline lookup yields CDR1 SGHRS and CDR2 YFSETQ. The CDR3 sequence is 18 residues long. Germline trimming cut 0 bases from V and 0 bases from J; bases unmatched to any gene: 6. CDR3 region: CASSLGLLAGDSYNEQFF. Written as DNA, the CDR3 is TGCGCCAGCAGCTTGGGGCTGCTAGCGGGGGACTCCTACAATGAGCAGTTCTTC.

This chain connects TRBV3-1 (or the pseudogene TRBV3-2) to TRBJ1-6, with unresolved D. V was pared by 1 base and J by 7 bases, with 11 bases between. This CDR3 spans 15 amino acids. The germline V gene encodes CDR1 LGHDT and CDR2 YNNKEL (reference sequence). The CDR3 sequence is CASSQAAKLNSPLHF. The DNA of the CDR3 is TGTGCCAGCAGCCAAGCGGCGAAACTAAATTCACCCCTCCACTTT.

V and J are TRBV28 and TRBJ1-1, with 10 bases that match TRBD1. V trimming: 6 bases; J trimming: 4 bases; junction bases outside the gene matches: 11. This CDR3 has 16 residues. Per germline, CDR1 MDHEN and CDR2 SYDVKM. CDR3 coding DNA: TGTGCCAGCAGAGGCTTTTATCGGACAGGGGGCACTGAAGCTTTCTTT. As protein: CASRGFYRTGGTEAFF. Supplemented by reference TRBV28 and TRBJ1-1, the full variable domain reads DVKVTQSSRYLVKRTGEKVFLECVQDMDHENMFWYRQDPGLGLRLIYFSYDVKMKEKGDIPEGYSVSREKKERFSLILESASTNQTSMYLCASRGFYRTGGTEAFFGQGTRLTVV.

This clone has a handful of counts. J is TRBJ1-2 and V is TRBV16; 8 bases agree with TRBD1. CDR3 size: 13 residues. CDR1 and CDR2 (germline): KGHSY, FQNENV. V was clipped by 4 bases and J by 6 bases; unmatched bases: 4. CDR3: CASSPTTGDGYTF. In DNA form, the CDR3 reads TGTGCCAGCAGCCCCACGACAGGGGATGGCTACACCTTC.

This sequence joins TRBV10-3 and TRBJ1-1; TRBD1 is a possible D gene (5 bases). The CDR3 is 15 residues long. CDR1 and CDR2 (germline): ENHRY, SYGVKD. V was cut by 6 bases and J by 0 bases, with 14 bases left in between. The CDR3, as DNA: TGTGCCATCAGCGAGACCAGGGTAATGAACACTGAAGCTTTCTTT. As protein: CAISETRVMNTEAFF.

The chain joins TRBV29-1 to TRBJ2-2; tentative D call: TRBD2 (5 bases). Germline CDR1 SQVTM, CDR2 ANQGSEA. This CDR3 region has 14 residues. V shed 5 bases and J shed 7 bases, with 17 bases lying between them. CDR3 loop: CSVPMIGVDGELFF. In nucleotides, the CDR3 is TGCAGCGTTCCCATGATCGGGGTTGACGGGGAGCTGTTTTTT.